One TCR beta chain is described in this entry. Its antigen remains unidentified. For TCR, cDNA came from 5'RACE template switching, which added a universal primer site and UMIs. TCRdb processed the 5' RACE reads anew with MiXCR; each CDR3 protein has one entry. This table has 400,000 to 450,000 distinct CDR3 sequences, 18% appearing once. The V gene's germline CDR1 is MNHEY and CDR2 SVGEGT. The CDR3 runs to 15 residues. The trim removed 6 bases at V and 1 base at J, leaving 5 bases unmatched. The data are from a study of T cells after yellow fever vaccination. The study's findings and limits: Reappearing after the booster were most of the clones from primary vaccination (about 96% CD4, 88% CD8).

The receptor comes from a man in his late teens or twenties who received the YFV17D yellow fever vaccine. The sample in question was PBMCs, obtained before the yellow fever booster vaccination. The chain recombines TRBV6-2 or TRBV6-3 with TRBJ2-5, with 10 bases that match TRBD2. This chain's CDR3 is CASRLAGAPQETQYF. For the CDR3, the DNA is TGTGCCAGCAGGCTAGCGGGGGCACCCCAAGAGACCCAGTACTTC.